Following are 31 T cell receptor beta chains from one sample sequenced in a study of cytotoxic CD8 clonotypes in ibrutinib-treated CLL. TCRdb's copy holds only in-frame clones and misses some; the assay was immunoSEQ multiplex PCR. The data contain approximately 280,000 clones, around 76% of them singletons. Sample: PBMCs, taken at disease progression, from a patient treated with ibrutinib. These receptors all stem from a human donor with chronic lymphocytic leukemia.

The chain has TRBV4-1 and TRBJ2-5, with TRBD1 matching over 7 bases. The CDR3 runs to 14 residues. Trimming at V came to 0 bases and at J to 3 bases, leaving 1 base not matched to a gene. Germline V CDR1 and CDR2: MGHRA, YSYEKL. The CDR3 bases are TGCGCCAGCAGCCAAGATGGACAGGAAGAGACCCAGTACTTC. This translates into CASSQDGQEETQYF.

The V and J genes are TRBV29-1 and TRBJ1-2; no definite D call. Per germline, CDR1 SQVTM and CDR2 ANQGSEA. Trimming pared 6 bases from V and 4 bases from J, leaving 15 bases between. The CDR3 loop spans 13 amino acids. The CDR3 sequence: CSVRGRGIYGYTF. DNA for the CDR3: TGCAGCGTCCGCGGCCGGGGAATCTATGGCTACACCTTC.

V is TRBV5-1 and J is TRBJ2-7; 11 positions agree with TRBD1. V shed 4 bases, J shed 4 bases, and the junction held 4 bases outside the gene matches. The CDR3 runs 14 residues. CDR1 SGHRS and CDR2 YFSETQ come from the germline V gene. This CDR3 is CASSIRDRGYEQYF. The CDR3 DNA follows: TGCGCCAGCAGCATCCGGGACAGGGGGTACGAGCAGTACTTC.

This clone was detected a few times. The V call is TRBV9, the J call TRBJ2-7; no definite D call. CDR3 size: 11 residues. The V gene's germline CDR1 is SGDLS and CDR2 YYNGEE. The ends were cut back, 1 base at V and 2 bases at J, with 1 base in the middle. The DNA of the CDR3 is TGTGCCAGCAGCGTAACCTACGAGCAGTACTTC. This sequence encodes CASSVTYEQYF. Full variable domain (outside the CDR3, taken from reference TRBV9 and TRBJ2-7): DSGVTQTPKHLITATGQRVTLRCSPRSGDLSVYWYQQSLDQGLQFLIQYYNGEERAKGNILERFSAQQFPDLHSELNLSSLELGDSALYFCASSVTYEQYFGPGTRLTVT.

This clone was seen more than once but under ten times. The chain carries TRBV5-1 and TRBJ1-5; D is undetermined. This CDR3 has 15 residues. Germline loops: CDR1 SGHRS, CDR2 YFSETQ. Trimming left V 5 bases short and J 6 bases short, with 18 bases between. In DNA, the CDR3 is TGCGCCAGCAGACTGACTCCGGAGATAACTCAGCCCCAGCATTTT. Translating it yields CASRLTPEITQPQHF.

The rearrangement uses TRBV5-4 and TRBJ1-4; TRBD1 matches 9 bases. Germline CDR1 reads SGHNT; CDR2 reads YYREEE (reference sequence). V lost 3 bases to trimming and J lost 8 bases; unmatched junction nucleotides: 5. The CDR3 runs 14 residues. The CDR3 DNA reads TGTGCCAGCAGCTCCGGGACAGGGCGGGAAAAACTGTTTTTT. Amino acid sequence: CASSSGTGREKLFF.

The V and J genes are TRBV5-1 and TRBJ1-2; D unclear. Between the trimmed V and J ends, which lost 2 bases and 0 bases, there was a span of 11 bases. The CDR3 length is 15 residues. Germline CDR1 and CDR2: SGHRS and YFSETQ. The CDR3 reads CASSFTEPPNYGYTF. CDR3 in DNA: TGCGCCAGCAGCTTTACAGAACCGCCTAACTATGGCTACACCTTC. The full variable domain, its missing parts supplied by reference TRBV5-1 and TRBJ1-2, is KAGVTQTPRYLIKTRGQQVTLSCSPISGHRSVSWYQQTPGQGLQFLFEYFSETQRNKGNFPGRFSGRQFSNSRSEMNVSTLELGDSALYLCASSFTEPPNYGYTFGSGTRLTVV.

V usage is TRBV10-1 and J usage is TRBJ2-7; 11 bases line up with TRBD2. The V gene end was trimmed by 6 bases and the J gene end by 2 bases; junction bases not matched to a gene: 12. The V gene's germline CDR1 is WNHNN and CDR2 SYGVQD (reference sequence). The CDR3 runs to 17 residues. CDR3 amino acids: CASSRGLLAGAAYEQYF. DNA for the CDR3: TGCGCCAGCAGCAGGGGACTACTAGCGGGGGCCGCCTACGAGCAGTACTTC.

V and J are TRBV6-5 and TRBJ1-4, with 7 nucleotides matching TRBD1. With 6 bases clipped from V and 7 bases from J, the junction kept 11 bases outside the gene matches. The length of the CDR3 is 15 residues. Germline V lookup: CDR1 MNHEY, CDR2 SVGAGI. For the CDR3, the DNA is TGTGCCAGCAGACCGACAGGGTCGTTCAGTGAAAAACTGTTTTTT. Amino acids: CASRPTGSFSEKLFF.

V is TRBV2 and J is TRBJ1-5; 7 bases are shared with TRBD1. The V gene's germline CDR1 is SNHLY and CDR2 FYNNEI. CDR3 length: 15 residues. Trimming took 6 bases from V and 6 from J; bases not matched to a gene: 11. CDR3 protein: CASSSGQVVGQPQHF. CDR3 sequence (DNA): TGTGCCAGCAGCTCCGGACAGGTGGTAGGTCAGCCCCAGCATTTT.

The gene calls are TRBV19 and TRBJ1-1; possible D gene TRBD1, 6 bases. This CDR3 contains 17 residues. Trimming left V 1 base short and J 6 bases short, with 21 bases between. CDR1 LNHDA and CDR2 SQIVND come from the germline V gene (reference sequence). The CDR3 region is CASSIVGPTGNSAEAFF. The CDR3 DNA reads TGTGCCAGTAGTATAGTGGGCCCTACAGGGAACAGCGCTGAAGCTTTCTTT.

The rearrangement uses TRBV10-3 and TRBJ2-1; 9 positions match TRBD1. CDR1 is ENHRY, CDR2 SYGVKD, per germline. Unmatched junction bases numbered 6, after V lost 5 bases and J lost 7 bases. The CDR3 is 14 amino acids. The CDR3 DNA is TGTGCCATCAGTCCCGGACAGGGGCAAAATGAGCAGTTCTTC. This gives the protein CAISPGQGQNEQFF.

The chain employs TRBV5-6 and TRBJ1-6; D remains ambiguous. This CDR3 spans 13 amino acids. The V gene's germline CDR1 is SGHDT and CDR2 YYEEEE. V shed 4 bases and J shed 10 bases, with 12 bases lying between them. The CDR3 DNA sequence: TGTGCCAGCAGCCACCCCGGGGTGTCACCCCTCCACTTT. This gives the protein CASSHPGVSPLHF.

A remark on this clone: Compared with germline, one end of the junction differs, possibly owing to a read error. The V gene is TRBV2, the J gene TRBJ2-7; D is unclear. The V gene's germline CDR1 is SNHLY and CDR2 FYNNEI. CDR3 size: 12 residues. The CDR3 DNA follows: TGTGCCAGCAGTGAACTCGGGCTTTCAGTGGACTTC. Its translation: CASSELGLSVDF.

This clone was seen once. The chain recombines TRBV4-1 with TRBJ1-2, with 9 positions matching TRBD1. With V trimmed by 3 bases and J by 4 bases, 3 bases remained unmatched. Germline V gene data show CDR1 as MGHRA and CDR2 as YSYEKL. The CDR3 spans 14 residues. CDR3 protein: CASSHRTGAYGYTF. The CDR3 nucleotides read TGCGCCAGCAGCCACAGGACAGGGGCCTATGGCTACACCTTC.

The V and J genes are TRBV7-3 and TRBJ2-1, with 7 positions matching TRBD1. This CDR3 has 16 residues. Germline V gives CDR1 SGHTA, CDR2 FQGTGA. Germline trimming cut 5 bases from V and 0 bases from J; bases unmatched to any gene: 7. The CDR3 coding sequence is TGTGCCAGCAGCCCCATCAGGGGGAGCTCCTACAATGAGCAGTTCTTC. Protein sequence: CASSPIRGSSYNEQFF.

The V call is TRBV15, the J call TRBJ1-4; TRBD1 is a possible D gene (5 bases). CDR3 length: 19 amino acids. Germline V CDR1 and CDR2: LNHNV, YYDKDF (reference sequence). V dropped 2 bases and J dropped 3 bases, with 22 bases sitting between them. CDR3 nucleotide sequence: TGTGCCACCAGCAGACGTCCAAAATTAAGACAGATCCCTAATGAAAAACTGTTTTTT. Protein sequence: CATSRRPKLRQIPNEKLFF.

The chain has TRBV29-1 and TRBJ1-4; D gene uncertain. V was cut by 4 bases and J by 0 bases, with 9 bases left in between. CDR3 length: 14 residues. Germline V CDR1 and CDR2: SQVTM, ANQGSEA. CDR3 DNA sequence: TGCAGCGTTGGCGTAGGGCCAACTAATGAAAAACTGTTTTTT. Translating gives CSVGVGPTNEKLFF.

This clone was recorded a few times. Other nucleotide sequences in the sample specify the same CDR3. The chain joins TRBV9 to TRBJ1-2, with 8 bases identical to TRBD1. CDR1 SGDLS and CDR2 YYNGEE come from the germline V gene. Trimming removed 0 bases from V and 8 bases from J; junction bases left unmatched: 3. The CDR3 runs to 13 residues. The CDR3 spells CASSVGAGGGYTF. Here the CDR3 DNA reads TGTGCCAGCAGCGTAGGGGCAGGGGGCGGCTACACCTTC.

The chain employs TRBV9 and TRBJ2-2; the match to TRBD1 covers 8 bases. V was pared by 3 bases and J by 0 bases, with 4 bases of the junction left unmatched. The V gene's germline CDR1 is SGDLS and CDR2 YYNGEE. This CDR3 is built from 16 residues. The CDR3 nucleotides are TGTGCCAGCAGCGCGGGGACAGGAACGAACACCGGGGAGCTGTTTTTT. As protein: CASSAGTGTNTGELFF. The full variable domain, with the rest looked up from reference TRBV9 and TRBJ2-2, is DSGVTQTPKHLITATGQRVTLRCSPRSGDLSVYWYQQSLDQGLQFLIQYYNGEERAKGNILERFSAQQFPDLHSELNLSSLELGDSALYFCASSAGTGTNTGELFFGEGSRLTVL.

This clone was counted once. The junction and the germline gene differ at one end; a read error may be behind it. The rearrangement links TRBV11-2 to TRBJ1-1; D is perhaps TRBD1 (5 bases). Per germline, CDR1 SGHAT and CDR2 FQNNGV. CDR3 length equals 15 residues. The CDR3 loop is CASSLDGGRDTEAFF. The CDR3 DNA sequence: TGTGCCAGCAGCCTAGATGGGGGAAGGGACACTGAAGCTTTCTTT.

This rearrangement joins TRBV9 to TRBJ1-1; D call uncertain. The CDR3 consists of 13 residues. CDR1 and CDR2 from the germline V gene are SGDLS and YYNGEE. V was shortened by 0 bases and J by 2 bases, with 5 bases between the two germline ends. In DNA form, the CDR3 reads TGTGCCAGCAGCGTAGTTAGTAACACTGAAGCTTTCTTT. Its translation: CASSVVSNTEAFF.

This rearrangement joins TRBV15 to TRBJ2-5; 7 nucleotides match TRBD1. V shed 2 bases, J shed 4 bases, and the junction held 7 bases outside the gene matches. This CDR3 has 15 residues. CDR1 and CDR2 from the germline V gene are LNHNV and YYDKDF (reference sequence). CDR3 in amino acids: CATSRWTGRGETQYF. The DNA for the CDR3 is TGTGCCACCAGCAGATGGACAGGAAGGGGAGAGACCCAGTACTTC.

This clone was detected only a few times. The chain uses TRBV15 and TRBJ1-2, with D tentatively TRBD1 (5 bases). The germline V and J ends were trimmed by 2 bases and 7 bases, with 20 bases remaining between them. CDR1 and CDR2 (germline): LNHNV, YYDKDF (reference sequence). This CDR3 is built from 16 residues. CDR3 protein: CATSRTTTGSQGGYTF. CDR3 sequence (DNA): TGTGCCACCAGCAGAACTACTACAGGATCCCAGGGTGGCTACACCTTC.

The rearrangement uses TRBV4-1 and TRBJ1-4, with 8 nucleotides matching TRBD1. The V gene's germline CDR1 is MGHRA and CDR2 YSYEKL. V dropped 1 base and J dropped 7; count of bases not matched to a gene: 8. The CDR3 totals 16 residues. CDR3 nucleotides: TGCGCCAGCAGCCAAGGACGACAGGGGATCGGTGAAAAACTGTTTTTT. Protein sequence: CASSQGRQGIGEKLFF.

CDR3: CASSPRRLGRGEEQYF. The CDR3 nucleotides are TGTGCCAGCAGCCCTCGCCGGCTCGGGAGAGGAGAAGAGCAGTACTTC. The chain uses TRBV7-8 and TRBJ2-7, with D perhaps TRBD2 (6 bases). CDR1 and CDR2 from the germline V gene are SGHVS and FQNEAQ. V was clipped by 5 bases and J by 7 bases, with 24 bases between them. The length of the CDR3 is 16 residues.

This chain links TRBV5-6 with TRBJ2-6, with D possibly matching TRBD1 (5 bases). The CDR3 runs 16 residues. Trimming shortened V by 0 bases and J by 2 bases, and 9 bases separated the two germline ends. Germline V gives CDR1 SGHDT, CDR2 YYEEEE. CDR3: CASSLESGTGANVLTF. Written as DNA, the CDR3 is TGTGCCAGCAGCTTGGAGTCAGGGACTGGGGCCAACGTCCTGACTTTC.

The chain joins TRBV2 to TRBJ2-2; D call uncertain. Germline V gene lookup returns CDR1 SNHLY and CDR2 FYNNEI. V was cut by 5 bases and J by 4 bases, with 8 bases left in between. This CDR3 is built from 13 residues. In nucleotides, the CDR3 is TGTGCCAGCAGTAAAGAGTTCACCGGGGAGCTGTTTTTT. It encodes CASSKEFTGELFF.

The chain carries TRBV20-1 and TRBJ2-1; D might be TRBD2 (6 bases). The CDR3 covers 11 residues. Germline CDR1 DFQATT, CDR2 SNEGSKA (reference sequence). Trimming removed 6 bases from V and 10 bases from J, with 13 bases in between. The CDR3 sequence: CSANMRDEQFF. For the CDR3, the DNA is TGCAGTGCCAATATGCGGGACGAGCAGTTCTTC.

The J gene is TRBJ1-6, the V gene TRBV25-1; no clear D. Germline V gene data show CDR1 as MGHDK and CDR2 as SYGVNS. V lost 1 base to trimming and J lost 4 bases, with 11 bases between them. The CDR3 runs 16 residues. The CDR3 DNA reads as TGTGCCAGCAGTGAATCTGAACCTCTTTATAATTCACCCCTCCACTTT. This codes for CASSESEPLYNSPLHF.

This rearrangement joins TRBV7-9 to TRBJ1-4, with D possibly being TRBD1 (5 bases). The germline V and J ends were trimmed by 10 bases and 0 bases, with 9 bases remaining between them. Germline V CDR1 and CDR2: SEHNR, FQNEAQ (reference sequence). The CDR3 spans 13 residues. CDR3 protein: CATRGATNEKLFF. The DNA of the CDR3 is TGTGCCACAAGGGGAGCAACTAATGAAAAACTGTTTTTT.